One and the same sample provided the 12 T cell receptor beta chains below, sequenced in a study of beta chain features in type 1 diabetes (dated by TCRdb to the late 2010s). Broader findings and caveats from the paper: A moderate but significant shortening of TCRB CDR3 length was observed in type 1 diabetes patients in all four CD4+ subsets.

For these TCRs, the target antigens are not known. Libraries were made using the immunoSEQ multiplex PCR assay. The entire isolated RNA was reverse transcribed using the High Capacity cDNA Reverse Transcription Kit, and thus expressed TCRB transcripts were sequenced. The immuneACCESS repertoire file appears here via TCRdb, limited to in-frame rearrangements. These files lack a portion of the clones; in checked studies, under half of the deficit traces to unresolved V genes, and the cause of the others is not known. This sample is represented by some 150,000 clones; around 9.7% of them were singletons. 0.65% to 0.9% of the sample goes to the ten largest clones. Sequencing input: central memory CD4+ T cells from blood. Receptors were obtained from a woman aged 25 to 39 with type 1 diabetes.

This clone turned up a few times. This chain links TRBV5-1 with TRBJ2-2; tentatively, D is TRBD2 (6 bases). Germline values: CDR1 SGHRS, CDR2 YFSETQ. The CDR3 runs to 14 residues. Trimming removed 6 bases from V and 0 bases from J, with 9 bases in between. The CDR3 reads CASKRDSNTGELFF. Here the CDR3 DNA reads TGCGCCAGCAAGAGGGACTCGAACACCGGGGAGCTGTTTTTT.

The chain has TRBV5-1 and TRBJ2-7; possibly TRBD2 for D (5 bases). Germline V CDR1 and CDR2: SGHRS, YFSETQ. The CDR3 loop spans 14 amino acids. Trimming took off 4 bases at V and 3 bases at J, with 14 bases between the two ends. CDR3 DNA sequence: TGCGCCAGCAGCCCTCCGGGAAATATCTACGAGCAGTACTTC. The encoded protein is CASSPPGNIYEQYF. The entire variable domain, with the rest obtained from reference TRBV5-1 and TRBJ2-7, is as follows: KAGVTQTPRYLIKTRGQQVTLSCSPISGHRSVSWYQQTPGQGLQFLFEYFSETQRNKGNFPGRFSGRQFSNSRSEMNVSTLELGDSALYLCASSPPGNIYEQYFGPGTRLTVT.

This clone was counted only a few times. V usage is TRBV15 and J usage is TRBJ2-1, with D possibly being TRBD2 (6 bases). The germline CDR1 and CDR2 sequences are LNHNV and YYDKDF (reference sequence). This CDR3 is built from 16 residues. Trimming cost V 0 bases and J 0 bases, with 9 bases left between them. CDR3 in DNA: TGTGCCACCAGCAGAGATATCGGGAGCTCCTACAATGAGCAGTTCTTC. It specifies CATSRDIGSSYNEQFF.

The chain joins TRBV14 to TRBJ2-7; D is unclear. With 1 base removed from V and 9 bases from J, the gap between germline ends came to 16 bases. From germline, CDR1 is SGHDN and CDR2 FVKESK. This CDR3 is built from 14 residues. CDR3 sequence (DNA): TGTGCCAGCAGCCAAGGGAGTTGGGTACCTGGGCAGTACTTC. Translation gives CASSQGSWVPGQYF.

This clone has a count of ten or more. The chain recombines TRBV14 with TRBJ2-6, with a possible D match to TRBD2 (5 bases). The CDR3 consists of 11 residues. Germline V gives CDR1 SGHDN, CDR2 FVKESK. The CDR3 DNA reads as TGTGCTGCTGGGAGTGCCAACGTCCTGACTTTC. This codes for CAAGSANVLTF.

This clone was detected only a few times. The chain couples TRBV11-2 to TRBJ2-5; D remains unclear. This CDR3 spans 13 amino acids. The germline V and J ends were trimmed by 6 bases and 0 bases, with 8 bases remaining between them. Germline V CDR1 and CDR2: SGHAT, FQNNGV. CDR3 in amino acids: CASSLQYQETQYF. The CDR3 nucleotides read TGTGCCAGCAGTTTACAGTACCAAGAGACCCAGTACTTC.

Ten or more counts support this clone. The chain is built from TRBV2 and TRBJ2-2, with D possibly TRBD1 on 6 matching bases. CDR3 length: 14 residues. V lost 7 bases and J lost 5, with 14 bases in between. CDR1 is SNHLY and CDR2 is FYNNEI in the germline V gene. The CDR3 here is CASTRPQGTGELFF. In DNA, the CDR3 is TGTGCCAGCACTCGCCCACAGGGTACCGGGGAGCTGTTTTTT.

This clone was seen more than once but under ten times. The gene calls are TRBV7-2 and TRBJ2-7; TRBD2 matches at 14 bases. Germline V lookup: CDR1 SGHTA, CDR2 FQGNSA. CDR3 length: 15 residues. J lost 3 bases, V lost 4 bases, and 2 bases had no gene match. CDR3 DNA sequence: TGTGCCAGCAGCTCGGGGACTAGCGGGAGCTACGAGCAGTACTTC. This gives the protein CASSSGTSGSYEQYF.

A few counts support this clone. V is TRBV7-2 and J is TRBJ2-3; TRBD2 matches 8 bases. With V trimmed by 7 bases and J by 2 bases, 8 bases remained unmatched. The V gene's germline CDR1 is SGHTA and CDR2 FQGNSA. CDR3 length equals 15 residues. The CDR3 loop reads CASTYAGGVTDTQYF. CDR3 DNA: TGTGCCAGCACCTATGCGGGAGGAGTCACAGATACGCAGTATTTT. Using reference TRBV7-2 and TRBJ2-3 for the parts outside the CDR3, the full variable domain is GAGVSQSPSNKVTEKGKDVELRCDPISGHTALYWYRQSLGQGLEFLIYFQGNSAPDKSGLPSDRFSAERTGGSVSTLTIQRTQQEDSAVYLCASTYAGGVTDTQYFGPGTRLTVL.

The CDR3, as DNA: TGTGCCAGCAGTCACAGGGGTCGCTCCTACGAGCAGTACTTC. This translates into CASSHRGRSYEQYF. The V gene is TRBV6-5, the J gene TRBJ2-7; 7 nucleotides align to TRBD1. Trimming at V came to 5 bases and at J to 0 bases, leaving 4 bases not matched to a gene. CDR3 length equals 14 residues. Germline lookup yields CDR1 MNHEY and CDR2 SVGAGI.

The V call is TRBV6-1, the J call TRBJ1-3; D uncertain. Germline CDR1 MNHNS, CDR2 SASEGT. This CDR3 has 10 amino acids. This CDR3 is CLAAGNTIYF. CDR3 bases: TGTTTGGCTGCAGGAAACACCATATATTTT.

This clone was seen more than once but under ten times. V is TRBV7-2 and J is TRBJ1-5, with 10 bases fitting TRBD1. The CDR3 has 14 residues. CDR1 and CDR2 (germline): SGHTA, FQGNSA. With V trimmed by 4 bases and J by 6 bases, 3 bases remained unmatched. CDR3 sequence: CASSSRTGGQPQHF. DNA of the CDR3: TGTGCCAGCAGCTCCCGGACAGGGGGTCAGCCCCAGCATTTT.